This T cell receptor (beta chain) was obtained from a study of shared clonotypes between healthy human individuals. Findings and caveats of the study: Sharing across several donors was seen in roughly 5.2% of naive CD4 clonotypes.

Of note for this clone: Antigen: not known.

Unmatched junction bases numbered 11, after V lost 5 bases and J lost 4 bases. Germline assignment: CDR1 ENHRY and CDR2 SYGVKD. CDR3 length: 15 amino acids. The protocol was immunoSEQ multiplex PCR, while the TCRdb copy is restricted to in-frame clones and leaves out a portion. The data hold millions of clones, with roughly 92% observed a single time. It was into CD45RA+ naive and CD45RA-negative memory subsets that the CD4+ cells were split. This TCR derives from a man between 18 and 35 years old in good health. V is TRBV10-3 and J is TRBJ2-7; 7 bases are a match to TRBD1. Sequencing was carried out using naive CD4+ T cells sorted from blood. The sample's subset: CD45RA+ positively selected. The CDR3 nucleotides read TGTGCCATCAGTCTTTCTTACGACAGGGCTTACGAGCAGTACTTC. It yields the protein CAISLSYDRAYEQYF.